The 26 T cell receptor beta chains in this list originate from one sample, sequenced in a study of T cell responses to AZD1222 COVID-19 vaccine. Only in-frame clones appear in the TCRdb table, and some are missing; sequencing was by immunoSEQ multiplex PCR. The repertoire holds roughly 98,000 clones, with 88% as singletons. The starting material was peripheral blood, obtained 28 days after the second AZD1222 dose. These receptor sequences come from an adult who received the AZD1222 COVID-19 vaccine.

The J gene is TRBJ1-4, the V gene TRBV25-1; 8 bases agree with TRBD1. Germline CDR1 reads MGHDK; CDR2 reads SYGVNS. V dropped 7 bases and J dropped 8; count of bases not matched to a gene: 15. The CDR3 spans 16 residues. The CDR3 region has the DNA TGTGCCAGCATGAGGGCCCGCAGGGGGCGAAGAGAAAAACTGTTTTTT. Its protein product is CASMRARRGRREKLFF.

This chain links TRBV2 with TRBJ2-7; 10 nucleotides align to TRBD1. There are 14 residues in the CDR3. CDR1 and CDR2 (germline): SNHLY, FYNNEI. Trimming cost V 3 bases and J 4 bases; bases outside gene matches: 3. Written as DNA, the CDR3 is TGTGCCAGCAGTGACGGACAGGGGGTTTACGAGCAGTACTTC. Encoded protein: CASSDGQGVYEQYF.

The chain recombines TRBV18 with TRBJ1-2; 9 bases fit TRBD1. The CDR3 contains 13 residues. Looked up from germline, CDR1 is KGHSH and CDR2 is LQKENI. Trimming removed 4 bases from V and 8 bases from J; junction bases left unmatched: 5. For the CDR3, the DNA is TGTGCCAGCTCACAGGGACAGGGTGAGGGCTACACCTTC. This sequence encodes CASSQGQGEGYTF. Looking up the rest from reference TRBV18 and TRBJ1-2 gives the full variable domain: NAGVMQNPRHLVRRRGQEARLRCSPMKGHSHVYWYRQLPEEGLKFMVYLQKENIIDESGMPKERFSAEFPKEGPSILRIQQVVRGDSAAYFCASSQGQGEGYTFGSGTRLTVV.

V and J are TRBV5-1 and TRBJ2-1; D ambiguous. Germline V gives CDR1 SGHRS, CDR2 YFSETQ. Trimming pared 2 bases from V and 2 bases from J, leaving 5 bases between. The length of the CDR3 is 13 residues. As DNA, the CDR3 is TGCGCCAGCAGCTTCCTCGCCTACAATGAGCAGTTCTTC. Translating gives CASSFLAYNEQFF.

J is TRBJ2-1 and V is TRBV18; the match to TRBD2 covers 9 bases. CDR1 and CDR2 (germline): KGHSH, LQKENI. The V gene end was trimmed by 3 bases and the J gene end by 7 bases; junction bases not matched to a gene: 7. CDR3 length: 15 amino acids. The chain's CDR3 is CASSPLWTSDNEQFF. DNA for the CDR3: TGTGCCAGCTCACCGCTTTGGACTAGCGATAATGAGCAGTTCTTC.

The chain employs TRBV9 and TRBJ1-5; TRBD1 matches 7 bases. The ends lost 0 bases at V and 5 bases at J; junction bases unmatched: 2. Germline assignment: CDR1 SGDLS and CDR2 YYNGEE. This CDR3 has 14 amino acids. DNA of the CDR3: TGTGCCAGCAGCGTAGAGGGGGCAGATCAGCCCCAGCATTTT. Translating it yields CASSVEGADQPQHF.

The chain carries TRBV7-9 and TRBJ2-3; TRBD1 or TRBD2 may be the D gene (5 bases each). The CDR3 loop spans 13 amino acids. The V and J ends lost 3 bases and 2 bases respectively, with 6 bases between them. The V gene's germline CDR1 is SEHNR and CDR2 FQNEAQ (reference sequence). The CDR3 bases are TGTGCCAGCAGCTTCGGGGCCACAGATACGCAGTATTTT. This codes for CASSFGATDTQYF.

The chain is built from TRBV27 and TRBJ1-5; tentatively, D is TRBD1 (5 bases). The V and J ends lost 5 bases and 1 base respectively, with 9 bases between them. This CDR3 is 14 amino acids long. Germline loops: CDR1 MNHEY, CDR2 SMNVEV (reference sequence). Here the CDR3 reads CASSQGWSNQPQHF. In nucleotides, the CDR3 is TGTGCCAGCAGTCAGGGTTGGAGCAATCAGCCCCAGCATTTT.

V gene TRBV10-2 combines with J gene TRBJ1-1, with D tentatively TRBD1 (5 bases). This CDR3 comprises 14 residues. Trimming took 3 bases from V and 4 from J, leaving 12 bases between them. The germline V gene encodes CDR1 WSHSY and CDR2 SAAADI. DNA of the CDR3: TGCGCCAGCAGTGAAGCGGGGGGGAGCACTGAAGCTTTCTTT. As protein: CASSEAGGSTEAFF.

This clone appeared a single time. The chain couples TRBV18 to TRBJ1-6, with 8 nucleotides matching TRBD1. J lost 4 bases, V lost 6 bases, and 11 bases had no gene match. CDR1 and CDR2 (germline): KGHSH, LQKENI. This CDR3 region has 17 residues. CDR3 DNA sequence: TGTGCCAGCTCCCCAGACAGGGGAAATATATATAATTCACCCCTCCACTTT. Protein: CASSPDRGNIYNSPLHF.

A few counts support this clone. The rearrangement uses TRBV7-2 and TRBJ1-1; no clear D. Germline V lookup: CDR1 SGHTA, CDR2 FQGNSA. This CDR3 has 15 amino acids. V was pared by 1 base and J by 0 bases, with 9 bases between. The chain's CDR3 is CASSLVPTLNTEAFF. The CDR3 nucleotides are TGTGCCAGCAGCTTAGTTCCCACCTTGAACACTGAAGCTTTCTTT.

This clone was counted a few times. The chain has TRBV19 and TRBJ1-6; 7 bases agree with TRBD1. CDR3 length equals 15 residues. Germline V gene data show CDR1 as LNHDA and CDR2 as SQIVND (reference sequence). The J segment lost 4 bases and the V segment lost 5 bases, leaving 5 bases of the junction unmatched. This chain's CDR3 is CASSSRDSYNSPLHF. CDR3 in DNA: TGTGCCAGTAGTTCCCGGGACAGTTATAATTCACCCCTCCACTTT. The entire variable domain, with the rest obtained from reference TRBV19 and TRBJ1-6, is as follows: DGGITQSPKYLFRKEGQNVTLSCEQNLNHDAMYWYRQDPGQGLRLIYYSQIVNDFQKGDIAEGYSVSREKKESFPLTVTSAQKNPTAFYLCASSSRDSYNSPLHFGNGTRLTVT.

This chain connects TRBV19 to TRBJ1-2; D may be TRBD1 (5 bases). Germline values: CDR1 LNHDA, CDR2 SQIVND (reference sequence). The CDR3 extends over 16 amino acids. The ends were cut back, 3 bases at V and 3 bases at J, with 17 bases in the middle. In DNA form, the CDR3 reads TGTGCCAGTAGTATCCCTCAGGGTCTAGCTCACTATGGCTACACCTTC. It specifies CASSIPQGLAHYGYTF. The full variable domain, rest sourced from reference TRBV19 and TRBJ1-2, is DGGITQSPKYLFRKEGQNVTLSCEQNLNHDAMYWYRQDPGQGLRLIYYSQIVNDFQKGDIAEGYSVSREKKESFPLTVTSAQKNPTAFYLCASSIPQGLAHYGYTFGSGTRLTVV.

The rearrangement links TRBV5-4 to TRBJ1-4; 11 bases line up with TRBD1. The ends lost 4 bases at V and 0 bases at J; junction bases unmatched: 2. The CDR3 runs 16 residues. The germline CDR1 and CDR2 sequences are SGHNT and YYREEE (reference sequence). The CDR3 region is CASSPGQGATNEKLFF. The CDR3 DNA reads TGTGCCAGCAGCCCGGGACAGGGGGCAACTAATGAAAAACTGTTTTTT.

The V gene is TRBV3-1 (or the pseudogene TRBV3-2), the J gene TRBJ1-2; 8 bases map to TRBD1. Germline values: CDR1 LGHDT, CDR2 YNNKEL (reference sequence). The ends lost 3 bases at V and 8 bases at J; junction bases unmatched: 8. The CDR3 consists of 14 residues. The CDR3 region is CASSQDTGGSGYTF. Written as DNA, the CDR3 is TGTGCCAGCAGCCAGGATACAGGGGGGTCAGGCTACACCTTC.

The rearrangement joins TRBV25-1 to TRBJ1-2; D is perhaps TRBD1 (6 bases). The CDR3 sequence is 14 residues long. The V gene's germline CDR1 is MGHDK and CDR2 SYGVNS. Trimming shortened V by 8 bases and J by 8 bases, and 21 bases separated the two germline ends. CDR3 nucleotide sequence: TGTGCCAGCCCAATGGGGGGGCGTAGGGACGGCTACACCTTC. Residues: CASPMGGRRDGYTF.

V gene TRBV4-2 combines with J gene TRBJ2-3, with a tentative D call TRBD2 (6 bases). CDR3 length: 14 residues. Trimming took 0 bases from V and 5 from J, leaving 9 bases between them. Germline CDR1 reads LGHNA; CDR2 reads YNFKEQ. DNA of the CDR3: TGTGCCAGCAGCCAAGATCCCGGGGGAGATACGCAGTATTTT. It translates to CASSQDPGGDTQYF.

The chain links TRBV6-5 to TRBJ1-1, with TRBD1 matching over 7 bases. CDR1 MNHEY and CDR2 SVGAGI come from the germline V gene. With 7 bases clipped from V and 4 bases from J, the junction kept 6 bases outside the gene matches. CDR3 length: 13 residues. The CDR3 DNA is TGTGCCAGCACAAGACAGGGCGCCACTGAAGCTTTCTTT. As protein: CASTRQGATEAFF.

V is TRBV28 and J is TRBJ2-1; no firm D call. The length of the CDR3 is 12 residues. V was cut by 6 bases and J by 4 bases, with 7 bases left in between. Germline V gene lookup returns CDR1 MDHEN and CDR2 SYDVKM. CDR3 DNA: TGTGCCAGCAGCTTCCCTTACAATGAGCAGTTCTTC. Translation: CASSFPYNEQFF.

This clone was seen only a few times. The V and J genes are TRBV24-1 and TRBJ2-5; D is ambiguous. There are 11 residues in the CDR3. CDR1 and CDR2 (germline): KGHDR, SFDVKD. Between the trimmed V and J ends, which lost 4 bases and 6 bases, there was a span of 5 bases. The CDR3 DNA reads TGTGCCACCAGTGACCACCAGACCCAGTACTTC. Residues: CATSDHQTQYF.

This clone was counted a few times. The chain is built from TRBV19 and TRBJ2-3, with a possible D match to TRBD2 (5 bases). There are 18 residues in the CDR3. V was cut by 2 bases and J by 4 bases, with 22 bases left in between. CDR1 and CDR2 (germline): LNHDA, SQIVND (reference sequence). CDR3 nucleotide sequence: TGTGCCAGTAGTATACTAGCCGGCCTCTATTTGAGGCCAGATACGCAGTATTTT. Translated: CASSILAGLYLRPDTQYF.

The chain is built from TRBV10-3 and TRBJ2-2; D tentatively fits TRBD1 or TRBD2 (6 bases each). Trimming took 10 bases from V and 4 from J, leaving 16 bases between them. Germline CDR1 ENHRY, CDR2 SYGVKD. The length of the CDR3 is 14 residues. In DNA, the CDR3 is TGTGCCACCAGGGGCGGGGACGGCACCGGGGAGCTGTTTTTT. Residues: CATRGGDGTGELFF.

This clone was seen a single time. The chain is built from TRBV25-1 and TRBJ1-5; D gene uncertain. Germline V gene lookup returns CDR1 MGHDK and CDR2 SYGVNS. Deletions cut 4 bases from V and 4 bases from J, with 5 bases between. The CDR3 has 12 residues. CDR3 protein: CASSGQNQPQHF. CDR3 DNA: TGTGCCAGCAGTGGACAAAATCAGCCCCAGCATTTT.

This chain links TRBV12-5 with TRBJ1-2; D remains unclear. CDR3 length: 13 residues. Germline-derived CDR1 and CDR2 are LGHNT and FRNRAP. The V and J ends lost 1 base and 1 base respectively, with 4 bases between them. This CDR3 is CASGLAINYGYTF. CDR3 bases: TGTGCTAGTGGTTTGGCAATTAACTATGGCTACACCTTC. The variable domain in full, with the rest retrieved from reference TRBV12-5 and TRBJ1-2, is DARVTQTPRHKVTEMGQEVTMRCQPILGHNTVFWYRQTMMQGLELLAYFRNRAPLDDSGMPKDRFSAEMPDATLATLKIQPSEPRDSAVYFCASGLAINYGYTFGSGTRLTVV.

This chain uses TRBV30 with TRBJ1-4, with D tentatively TRBD1 (5 bases). Per germline, CDR1 GTSNPN and CDR2 SVGIG (reference sequence). Trimming shortened V by 3 bases and J by 7 bases, and 15 bases separated the two germline ends. The CDR3 runs to 14 residues. The CDR3 nucleotides are TGTGCCTGGAGGAAAGCAGGGTGGGGTGAAAAACTGTTTTTT. This gives the protein CAWRKAGWGEKLFF.

This chain connects TRBV5-1 to TRBJ1-6; D unclear. This CDR3 contains 15 residues. V was shortened by 6 bases and J by 9 bases, with 19 bases between the two germline ends. CDR1 SGHRS and CDR2 YFSETQ come from the germline V gene. The CDR3 DNA reads as TGCGCCAGCAACCCCGGGATACATAATTTTTCACCCCTCCACTTT. It encodes CASNPGIHNFSPLHF.